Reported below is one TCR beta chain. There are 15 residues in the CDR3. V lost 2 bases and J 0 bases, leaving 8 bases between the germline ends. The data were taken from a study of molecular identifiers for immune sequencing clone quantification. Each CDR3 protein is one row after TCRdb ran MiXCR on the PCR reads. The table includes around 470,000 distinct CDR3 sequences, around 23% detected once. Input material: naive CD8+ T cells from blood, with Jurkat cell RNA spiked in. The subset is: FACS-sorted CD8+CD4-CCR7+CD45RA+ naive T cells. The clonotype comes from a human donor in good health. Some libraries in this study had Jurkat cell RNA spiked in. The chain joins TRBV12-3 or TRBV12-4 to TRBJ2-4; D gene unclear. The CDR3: CASSLPEIAKNIQYF. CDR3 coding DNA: TGTGCCAGCAGTTTACCCGAAATAGCCAAAAACATTCAGTACTTC.